Described below is a single T cell receptor beta chain sequence and its context. Its target is unknown. The data were produced by immunoSEQ multiplex PCR, yet TCRdb's version contains in-frame clones alone and is incomplete. The repertoire consists of more than 2,000,000 clones, with around nine tenths occurring once and the leading ten covering around 0.15%. The entry originates in a study of shared clonotypes between healthy human individuals. Findings and limits, study-wide: Blood was the sole source, and tissue repertoires probably differ.

CD4+ cells yielded CD45RA+ naive and CD45RA-negative memory subsets. Germline V gives CDR1 KGHSH, CDR2 LQKENI. This CDR3 region has 14 residues. Trimming removed 1 base from V and 7 bases from J, with 10 bases in between. The rearrangement links TRBV18 to TRBJ1-4; the D is unclear. The receptor's source is a man aged 18 to 30 in good health. The source material was naive CD4+ T cells sorted from blood. Sample subset: CD45RA+ positively selected. The CDR3 DNA reads as TGTGCCAGCTCACCACTTGCGGGAGTTGAAAAACTGTTTTTT. Protein product: CASSPLAGVEKLFF.